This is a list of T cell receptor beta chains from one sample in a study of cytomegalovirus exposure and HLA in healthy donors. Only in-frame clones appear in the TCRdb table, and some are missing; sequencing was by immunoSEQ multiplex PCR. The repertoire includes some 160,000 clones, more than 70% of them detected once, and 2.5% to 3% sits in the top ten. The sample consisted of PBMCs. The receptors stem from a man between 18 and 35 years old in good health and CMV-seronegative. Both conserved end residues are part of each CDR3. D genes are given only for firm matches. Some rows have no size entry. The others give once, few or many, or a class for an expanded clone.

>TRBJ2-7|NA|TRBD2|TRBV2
TGTGCCAGCAGTGCGCTAGCGGGAGAAAACGAGCAGTACTTC
CASSALAGENEQYF
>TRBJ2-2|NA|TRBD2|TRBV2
TGTGCCATTACACCCGGGACTAGCGGGAGGGGAAATACCGGGGAGCTGTTTTTT
CAITPGTSGRGNTGELFF
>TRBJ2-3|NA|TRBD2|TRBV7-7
TGTGCTAGCGGGGGGGACAGGATCACAGATACGCAGTATTTT
CASGGDRITDTQYF
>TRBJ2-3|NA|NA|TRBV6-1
TGTGCCAGCAGTGAAGTGGGCAAACTAGACACAGATACGCAGTATTTT
CASSEVGKLDTDTQYF
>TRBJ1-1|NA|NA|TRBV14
TGTGCCAGCAGCCAAGTGGGGGGTCTGAACACTGAAGCTTTCTTT
CASSQVGGLNTEAFF
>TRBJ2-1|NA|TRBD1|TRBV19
TGTGCCGCCCAACAGGGGGCCGATGAGCAGTTCTTC
CAAQQGADEQFF
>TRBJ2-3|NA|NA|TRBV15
TGTGCCACCAGCAGCCGGGTTACAGATACGCAGTATTTT
CATSSRVTDTQYF
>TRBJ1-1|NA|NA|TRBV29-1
TGCAGCGTTCGCAGGGAAAACACTGAAGCTTTCTTT
CSVRRENTEAFF
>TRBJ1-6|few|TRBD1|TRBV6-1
TGTGCCAGCAGTCCACAGGGGAACAGGTCACCCCTCCACTTT
CASSPQGNRSPLHF
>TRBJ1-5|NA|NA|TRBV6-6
TGTGCCAGCAGTGGAGACGGTGACAATCAGCCCCAGCATTTT
CASSGDGDNQPQHF
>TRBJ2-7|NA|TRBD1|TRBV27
TGTGCCAGCAGACCTCGAACAGGGGGTAGTTACGAGCAGTACTTC
CASRPRTGGSYEQYF
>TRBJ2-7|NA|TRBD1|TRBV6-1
TGTGCCAGCAGATCTATATCCGGGACAGATTACGAGCAGTACTTC
CASRSISGTDYEQYF
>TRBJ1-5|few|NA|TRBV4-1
TGCGCCAGCAGCCAAGACGACCGGGAGTTGGGCAATCAGCCCCAGCATTTT
CASSQDDRELGNQPQHF
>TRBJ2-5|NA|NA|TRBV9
TGTGCCAGCAGCGTAGTAGACAGACAGGCGGCGGCAATAAAGAAAGAGACCCAGTACTTC
CASSVVDRQAAAIKKETQYF
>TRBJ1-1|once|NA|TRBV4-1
TGCGCCAGCAGCCAAGATCGCGCTAACACTGAAGCTTTCTTT
CASSQDRANTEAFF
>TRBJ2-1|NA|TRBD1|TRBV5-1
TGCGCCAGCAGCTTGGACGGGACAGCCCGCTACAATGAGCAGTTCTTC
CASSLDGTARYNEQFF
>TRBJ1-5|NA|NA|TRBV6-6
TGTGCCAGCAGTCTTCGGGCTCTACTAGTGGCTCAGCCCCAGCATTTT
CASSLRALLVAQPQHF
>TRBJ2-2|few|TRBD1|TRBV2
TGTGCCAGCAGTCGGGACAGGGGAGGCACCGGGGAGCTGTTTTTT
CASSRDRGGTGELFF
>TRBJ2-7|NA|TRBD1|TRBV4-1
TGCGCCAGCAGCCAAGAGGGCAGGGGGTACGAGCAGTACTTC
CASSQEGRGYEQYF
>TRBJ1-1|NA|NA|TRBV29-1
TGCAGCGCGGACAGAAGCATGAACACTGAAGCTTTCTTT
CSADRSMNTEAFF
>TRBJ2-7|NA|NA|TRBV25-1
TGTGCCAGCCGTATAAATTACGAGCAGTACTTC
CASRINYEQYF
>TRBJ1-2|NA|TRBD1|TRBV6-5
TGTGCCAGCAGTTCTTACCTGGGACAGGGGGTTTATGGCTACACCTTC
CASSSYLGQGVYGYTF
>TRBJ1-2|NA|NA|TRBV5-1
TGCGCCAGCAGCTTGGGTGGGGGCAGCTACACCTTC
CASSLGGGSYTF
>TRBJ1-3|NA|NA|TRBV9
TGTGCCAGCAGCGTAGGGCAGGGGTCAGGAAACACCATATATTTT
CASSVGQGSGNTIYF
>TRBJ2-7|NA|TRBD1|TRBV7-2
TGTGCCAGCAGCTTAGCAGGGGACAGATACGAGCAGTACTTC
CASSLAGDRYEQYF
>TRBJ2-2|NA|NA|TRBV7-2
TGTGCCAGCAGCTCCGGGAATACCGGGGGGGAGCTGTTTTTT
CASSSGNTGGELFF
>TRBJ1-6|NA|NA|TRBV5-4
TGTGCCAGCAGCTTGGGACAGTCGGATAATTCACCCCTCCACTTT
CASSLGQSDNSPLHF
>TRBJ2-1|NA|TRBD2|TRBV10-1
TGCGCCAGCAGTGATTTCGGCCTAGCGGGGGTCTATGAGCAGTTCTTC
CASSDFGLAGVYEQFF
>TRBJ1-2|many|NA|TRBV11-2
TGTGCCAGCAGCACAAAAGGACGGGAAACCTATGGCTACACCTTC
CASSTKGRETYGYTF
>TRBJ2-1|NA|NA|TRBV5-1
TGCGCCAGCAGCCCCGAATTAGTCTACAATGAGCAGTTCTTC
CASSPELVYNEQFF
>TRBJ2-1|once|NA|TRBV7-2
TGTGCCAGCAGCTTAGGGACTAGGGGGGCCAATGAGCAGTTCTTC
CASSLGTRGANEQFF
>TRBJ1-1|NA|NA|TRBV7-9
TGTGCCAGCAGCCCTCCGGACAGATTGAACACTGAAGCTTTCTTT
CASSPPDRLNTEAFF
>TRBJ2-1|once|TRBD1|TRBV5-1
TGCGCCAGCAGCTTACAGGGGGCGCAGAATGAGCAGTTCTTC
CASSLQGAQNEQFF
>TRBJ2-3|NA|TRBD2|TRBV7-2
TGTGCCAGCAGCCCCCGTTCCGGGACTAGCGGGGGCACAGATACGCAGTATTTT
CASSPRSGTSGGTDTQYF
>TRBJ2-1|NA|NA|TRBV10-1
TGCGCCAGCAACAAACCAGGGGATGAGCAGTTCTTC
CASNKPGDEQFF
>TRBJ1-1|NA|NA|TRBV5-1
TGCGCCAGCAGCTTCGGGGGACCTAACACTGAAGCTTTCTTT
CASSFGGPNTEAFF
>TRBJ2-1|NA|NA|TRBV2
TGTGCCAGCAGTGATGATATCGGGTCCTACAATGAGCAGTTCTTC
CASSDDIGSYNEQFF
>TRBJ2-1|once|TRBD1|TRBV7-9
TGTGCCAGCAGCTTTGGGACAGGGTTTTCCAATGAGCAGTTCTTC
CASSFGTGFSNEQFF
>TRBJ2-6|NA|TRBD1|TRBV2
TGTGCCAGCAGTGAAGCGCTTCGGGGACAGGGACCTGGGGCCAACGTCCTGACTTTC
CASSEALRGQGPGANVLTF
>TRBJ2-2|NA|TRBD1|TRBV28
TGTGCCAGCAGTGCGCCCCTCCCGGGACAGCCCACCGGGGAGCTGTTTTTT
CASSAPLPGQPTGELFF
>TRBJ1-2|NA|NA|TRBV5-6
TGTGCCAGCAGCTTGTCGTTAGGGGAAGGAGGCTACACCTTC
CASSLSLGEGGYTF
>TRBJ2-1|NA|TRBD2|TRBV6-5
TGTGCCAGCAGTTCTGGACTAGCGGGAAGTGAGCAGTTCTTC
CASSSGLAGSEQFF
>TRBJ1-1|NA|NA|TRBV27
TGTGCCAGCAAACTCATGGGAGGGGACACTGAAGCTTTCTTT
CASKLMGGDTEAFF
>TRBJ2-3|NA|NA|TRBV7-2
TGTGCCAGCAGCTGGAGGAGCCTCGTCTCTAGCACAGATACGCAGTATTTT
CASSWRSLVSSTDTQYF
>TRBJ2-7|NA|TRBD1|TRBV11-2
TGTGCCAGCAGCCCCCGACAGGGGGCCGTCTACGAGCAGTACTTC
CASSPRQGAVYEQYF
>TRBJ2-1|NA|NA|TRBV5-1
TGCGCCAGCTCAGGACAGACTTACAATGAGCAGTTCTTC
CASSGQTYNEQFF
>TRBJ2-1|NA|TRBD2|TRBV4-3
TGCGCCAGCAGCCAAGGGCGGGGGACTAGCGACCACAATGAGCAGTTCTTC
CASSQGRGTSDHNEQFF
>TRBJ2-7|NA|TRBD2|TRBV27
TGTGCCAGCAGTCAGAGCGGGAAGCCCCACGAGCAGTACTTC
CASSQSGKPHEQYF
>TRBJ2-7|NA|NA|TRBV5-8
TGTGCCAGCAGCCAACCTGGGCTTTCCTACGAGCAGTACTTC
CASSQPGLSYEQYF
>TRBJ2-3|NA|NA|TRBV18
TGTGCCAGCTCACCGGCGGGCACAGATACGCAGTATTTT
CASSPAGTDTQYF
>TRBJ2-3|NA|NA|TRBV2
TGTGCCAGCAAGGACAGGGAGGGGTTAAGGCCGCAGTATTTT
CASKDREGLRPQYF
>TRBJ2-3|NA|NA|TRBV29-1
TGCAGCGTTACACGGGGTTCCTTTAGCACAGATACGCAGTATTTT
CSVTRGSFSTDTQYF
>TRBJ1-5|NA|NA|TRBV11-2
TGTGCCAGCAGCTTGTACAGGGTTCAGCCCCAGCATTTT
CASSLYRVQPQHF